Listed below are T cell receptor beta chains from one sample, sequenced in a study of OX40 agonist ivuxolimab in advanced cancers. Data came from immunoSEQ multiplex PCR; TCRdb stores just in-frame clones and leaves some out. This table holds over 75,000 clones, approximately 91% found once. Here the sequenced sample was CD4+ or CD8+ T cells sorted from blood, taken in a trial of the OX40 agonist ivuxolimab. The receptors come from an adult with an advanced solid tumor such as melanoma, head and neck, liver or kidney cancer. Each CDR3 is given with its conserved first and last residue. The D gene is left open where the match is weak. Clone size is not always given. Where it is, it says once, few, many or a class for expanded clones.

v_call: TRBV1; clone_size: NA; j_call: TRBJ2-5; d_call: NA; cdr3_nt: TGCACCAGCAGCCCTGGGACAGGCCCACAAGAGACCCAGTACTTC; cdr3_aa: CTSSPGTGPQETQYF
v_call: TRBV12-5; clone_size: NA; j_call: TRBJ2-1; d_call: TRBD2; cdr3_nt: TGTGCTAGTGGCAAGGGACTAGCGGGGCACAATGAGCAGTTCTTC; cdr3_aa: CASGKGLAGHNEQFF
v_call: TRBV20-1; clone_size: NA; j_call: TRBJ2-5; d_call: NA; cdr3_nt: TGCAGTGAAGGTTCGCTAGAGACCCAGTACTTC; cdr3_aa: CSEGSLETQYF
v_call: TRBV30; clone_size: NA; j_call: TRBJ1-1; d_call: NA; cdr3_nt: TGTGCCTGGATGGGGGCGCGATACACTGAAGCTTTCTTT; cdr3_aa: CAWMGARYTEAFF
v_call: TRBV19; clone_size: NA; j_call: TRBJ2-1; d_call: TRBD2; cdr3_nt: TGTGCCAGTACCTTGACTAGCCAAGACTACAATGAGCAGTTCTTC; cdr3_aa: CASTLTSQDYNEQFF
v_call: TRBV14; clone_size: NA; j_call: TRBJ2-7; d_call: NA; cdr3_nt: TGTGCCAGCAGTCCTGCGGGACATAACTCCTACGAGCAGTACTTC; cdr3_aa: CASSPAGHNSYEQYF
v_call: TRBV7-2; clone_size: NA; j_call: TRBJ2-1; d_call: NA; cdr3_nt: TGTGCCAGCAGCTTAGCGGCAGGGGACAATGAGCAGTTCTTC; cdr3_aa: CASSLAAGDNEQFF
v_call: TRBV6-6; clone_size: NA; j_call: TRBJ1-3; d_call: NA; cdr3_nt: TGTGCCAGCACCGATACAGGGATTGGAAACACCATATATTTT; cdr3_aa: CASTDTGIGNTIYF
v_call: TRBV10-2; clone_size: once; j_call: TRBJ2-7; d_call: TRBD1; cdr3_nt: TGCGCCAGCAGTGACCCGACAGGGAGATACGAGCAGTACTTC; cdr3_aa: CASSDPTGRYEQYF
v_call: TRBV11-3; clone_size: NA; j_call: TRBJ2-1; d_call: TRBD1; cdr3_nt: TGTGCCAGCAGCTTCGGGACAGGGGGCTCCTACAATGAGCAGTTCTTC; cdr3_aa: CASSFGTGGSYNEQFF
v_call: TRBV7-3; clone_size: NA; j_call: TRBJ2-1; d_call: TRBD1; cdr3_nt: TGTGCCAGCAGCTTAATTTCCGGGACAGATGAGCAGTTCTTC; cdr3_aa: CASSLISGTDEQFF
v_call: TRBV28; clone_size: NA; j_call: TRBJ2-1; d_call: TRBD1; cdr3_nt: TGTGCCAGCAGTTTAATAGGGGGCGATTACAATGAGCAGTTCTTC; cdr3_aa: CASSLIGGDYNEQFF
v_call: TRBV27; clone_size: NA; j_call: TRBJ1-5; d_call: TRBD1; cdr3_nt: TGTGCCAGCGGAAACGTTACAGGGGGCAATCAGCCCCAGCATTTT; cdr3_aa: CASGNVTGGNQPQHF
v_call: TRBV19; clone_size: NA; j_call: TRBJ2-2; d_call: NA; cdr3_nt: TGTGCCAGTAGTATAATGGGCCTAGTAGCCGGGGAGCTGTTTTTT; cdr3_aa: CASSIMGLVAGELFF
v_call: TRBV4-3; clone_size: NA; j_call: TRBJ2-1; d_call: NA; cdr3_nt: TGCGCCAGCAGCCAAGAGCGGGTCCTGAATGAGCAGTTCTTC; cdr3_aa: CASSQERVLNEQFF
v_call: TRBV2; clone_size: NA; j_call: TRBJ2-1; d_call: TRBD2; cdr3_nt: TGTGCCAGCAGGGGGGCTAGCGGGAGACCGGGTGAGCAGTTCTTC; cdr3_aa: CASRGASGRPGEQFF
v_call: TRBV4-1; clone_size: NA; j_call: TRBJ2-3; d_call: TRBD2; cdr3_nt: TGCGCCAGCAGCCAAGATTCAGCGGGAGGCCCCACAGATACGCAGTATTTT; cdr3_aa: CASSQDSAGGPTDTQYF
v_call: TRBV11-2; clone_size: NA; j_call: TRBJ2-7; d_call: NA; cdr3_nt: TGTGCCAGCAGCTTGACCGTTCTCTACGAGCAGTACTTC; cdr3_aa: CASSLTVLYEQYF
v_call: TRBV15; clone_size: NA; j_call: TRBJ1-5; d_call: NA; cdr3_nt: TGTGCCACCAGCAGTCCGGGACGGACCGGCAGCAATCAGCCCCAGCATTTT; cdr3_aa: CATSSPGRTGSNQPQHF
v_call: TRBV7-6; clone_size: NA; j_call: TRBJ2-1; d_call: NA; cdr3_nt: TGTGCCAGCAGCTTAGGGACCCAGGGGACTGAGCAGTTCTTC; cdr3_aa: CASSLGTQGTEQFF
v_call: TRBV6-5; clone_size: NA; j_call: TRBJ2-7; d_call: TRBD1; cdr3_nt: TGTGCCAGCAGCCCGGACAGGGGCTACGAGCAGTACTTC; cdr3_aa: CASSPDRGYEQYF
v_call: TRBV27; clone_size: once; j_call: TRBJ2-1; d_call: TRBD1; cdr3_nt: TGTGCCACATGGGACAGGGGGCAAGGTGAGCAGTTCTTC; cdr3_aa: CATWDRGQGEQFF
v_call: TRBV7-9; clone_size: NA; j_call: TRBJ2-2; d_call: NA; cdr3_nt: TGTGCCAGTCAGGAGGGGGCTGTGGCCGGGGAGCTGTTTTTT; cdr3_aa: CASQEGAVAGELFF
v_call: TRBV19; clone_size: NA; j_call: TRBJ1-5; d_call: NA; cdr3_nt: TGTGCCAGTAGTATCGGGCCGGGGAATCAGCCCCAGCATTTT; cdr3_aa: CASSIGPGNQPQHF
v_call: TRBV18; clone_size: NA; j_call: TRBJ2-2; d_call: NA; cdr3_nt: TGTGCCAGCTCACCACCTGTCAGAAAGAACACCGGGGAGCTGTTTTTT; cdr3_aa: CASSPPVRKNTGELFF
v_call: TRBV29-1; clone_size: NA; j_call: TRBJ2-1; d_call: TRBD1; cdr3_nt: TGCAGCGTTGAAAGTTCAGGGGGCCATGAGCAGTTCTTC; cdr3_aa: CSVESSGGHEQFF
v_call: TRBV13; clone_size: NA; j_call: TRBJ2-3; d_call: TRBD2; cdr3_nt: TGTGCCAGCAGCCATCGGACTAGCGGAAACACAGATACGCAGTATTTT; cdr3_aa: CASSHRTSGNTDTQYF
v_call: TRBV6-1; clone_size: NA; j_call: TRBJ2-5; d_call: NA; cdr3_nt: TGTGCCAGCAGCCGGGACACCCTCGAAGAGACCCAGTACTTC; cdr3_aa: CASSRDTLEETQYF
v_call: TRBV12-2; clone_size: NA; j_call: TRBJ2-1; d_call: NA; cdr3_nt: TGTGCAAGTCGTTGTTATAGCGGGGGCTCCTACAATGAGCAGTTCTTC; cdr3_aa: CASRCYSGGSYNEQFF
v_call: TRBV5-1; clone_size: NA; j_call: TRBJ1-2; d_call: TRBD1; cdr3_nt: TGCGCCAGCAGCTCCGGGACAGGGGACTATGGCTACACCTTC; cdr3_aa: CASSSGTGDYGYTF
v_call: TRBV6-5; clone_size: NA; j_call: TRBJ2-3; d_call: TRBD1; cdr3_nt: TGTGCCAGCGGGACAGGGGGCGGGCAAGATACGCAGTATTTT; cdr3_aa: CASGTGGGQDTQYF
v_call: TRBV30; clone_size: NA; j_call: TRBJ2-4; d_call: NA; cdr3_nt: TGTGCCTGGCGGCCCCCTGGCGGAGGACCCAAAAACATTCAGTACTTC; cdr3_aa: CAWRPPGGGPKNIQYF
v_call: TRBV2; clone_size: NA; j_call: TRBJ2-7; d_call: TRBD1; cdr3_nt: TGTGCCAGCAGTGTACAGGGGGTGGCTCCCGAGCAGTACTTC; cdr3_aa: CASSVQGVAPEQYF
v_call: TRBV5-1; clone_size: NA; j_call: TRBJ2-5; d_call: NA; cdr3_nt: TGCGCCAGCAGCTCGGGGAGAGGACCACAAGAGACCCAGTACTTC; cdr3_aa: CASSSGRGPQETQYF
v_call: TRBV11-2; clone_size: NA; j_call: TRBJ2-1; d_call: NA; cdr3_nt: TGTGCCAGCAGGCTAGAGTACCGAGGGAGAATCGGCAATGAGCAGTTCTTC; cdr3_aa: CASRLEYRGRIGNEQFF
v_call: TRBV28; clone_size: NA; j_call: TRBJ1-5; d_call: NA; cdr3_nt: TGTGCCAGCAGTTTACACGCAGGGGTTCAGCCCCAGCATTTT; cdr3_aa: CASSLHAGVQPQHF
v_call: TRBV6-1; clone_size: NA; j_call: TRBJ1-1; d_call: TRBD1; cdr3_nt: TGTGCCAGCAACGGACAGGGGATTGTTAGAGCTTTCTTT; cdr3_aa: CASNGQGIVRAFF
v_call: TRBV11-3; clone_size: NA; j_call: TRBJ2-7; d_call: NA; cdr3_nt: TGTGCCAGCAGCTTAGGCCCAGGGTCGACCGAGCAGTACTTC; cdr3_aa: CASSLGPGSTEQYF
v_call: TRBV6-5; clone_size: NA; j_call: TRBJ2-7; d_call: NA; cdr3_nt: TGTGCCAGCAGTTACTCGGGTCTAGCTGGCGTGGGCGAGCAGTACTTC; cdr3_aa: CASSYSGLAGVGEQYF
v_call: TRBV19; clone_size: NA; j_call: TRBJ1-5; d_call: NA; cdr3_nt: TGTGCCAGTAGTATCCGGCAGGCCAATCAGCCCCAGCATTTT; cdr3_aa: CASSIRQANQPQHF
v_call: TRBV6-6; clone_size: NA; j_call: TRBJ2-5; d_call: TRBD2; cdr3_nt: TGTGCCAGCAGTTTAAATGGACTAGCGAGTGAGACCCAGTACTTC; cdr3_aa: CASSLNGLASETQYF
v_call: TRBV28; clone_size: NA; j_call: TRBJ1-1; d_call: TRBD1; cdr3_nt: TGTGCCAGCAGTTTATCAGGGGGCCGGGGTTCTGAAGCTTTCTTT; cdr3_aa: CASSLSGGRGSEAFF
v_call: TRBV5-1; clone_size: NA; j_call: TRBJ2-2; d_call: NA; cdr3_nt: TGCGCCAGCAGCTTGGTGCCCAGCACCGGGGAGCTGTTTTTT; cdr3_aa: CASSLVPSTGELFF
v_call: TRBV7-9; clone_size: NA; j_call: TRBJ1-3; d_call: NA; cdr3_nt: TGTGCCAGCAGCCAACAGTCGCGACTCCTCTCTGGAAACACCATATATTTT; cdr3_aa: CASSQQSRLLSGNTIYF
v_call: TRBV28; clone_size: NA; j_call: TRBJ2-2; d_call: NA; cdr3_nt: TGTGCCAGCAGTGCAACCCCAGGGGAGGGGTCCGGGGAGCTGTTTTTT; cdr3_aa: CASSATPGEGSGELFF
v_call: TRBV11-1; clone_size: NA; j_call: TRBJ2-1; d_call: NA; cdr3_nt: TGTGCCAGCAGCAAACTAGACAATGAGCAGTTCTTC; cdr3_aa: CASSKLDNEQFF
v_call: TRBV7-2; clone_size: once; j_call: TRBJ2-3; d_call: NA; cdr3_nt: TGTGCCAGCAGCTTAAGGTCCTCTAGCACAGATACGCAGTATTTT; cdr3_aa: CASSLRSSSTDTQYF
v_call: TRBV5-8; clone_size: NA; j_call: TRBJ2-3; d_call: NA; cdr3_nt: TGTGCCAGCAGCCAGTTGGGTAGCACAGATACGCAGTATTTT; cdr3_aa: CASSQLGSTDTQYF
v_call: TRBV28; clone_size: NA; j_call: TRBJ1-2; d_call: NA; cdr3_nt: TGTGCCAGCAGGACCCCTACAGGGAGGTATGGCTACACCTTC; cdr3_aa: CASRTPTGRYGYTF
v_call: TRBV7-9; clone_size: NA; j_call: TRBJ2-7; d_call: NA; cdr3_nt: TGTGCCAGCAGCCCCGAATTCTACGAGCAGTACTTC; cdr3_aa: CASSPEFYEQYF
v_call: TRBV10-3; clone_size: NA; j_call: TRBJ2-1; d_call: TRBD2; cdr3_nt: TGTGCCATCAGTCAAGGAAGTCTAGCGGGAGGGGACAATGAGCAGTTCTTC; cdr3_aa: CAISQGSLAGGDNEQFF
v_call: TRBV10-3; clone_size: NA; j_call: TRBJ2-2; d_call: TRBD2; cdr3_nt: TGTGCCATCAGTGAGCGTAAACTAGCGGGTATCACCGGGGAGCTGTTTTTT; cdr3_aa: CAISERKLAGITGELFF
v_call: TRBV11-2; clone_size: NA; j_call: TRBJ1-1; d_call: NA; cdr3_nt: TGTGCCAGCAGCTTAGGCGCGGGGAACACTGAAGCTTTCTTT; cdr3_aa: CASSLGAGNTEAFF
v_call: TRBV5-1; clone_size: once; j_call: TRBJ2-2; d_call: NA; cdr3_nt: TGCGCCAGCAGCTTGGCTTCGGGACGCACCGGGGAGCTGTTTTTT; cdr3_aa: CASSLASGRTGELFF
v_call: TRBV6-5; clone_size: once; j_call: TRBJ1-2; d_call: NA; cdr3_nt: TGTGCCAGCAGTTCCGATGCTATATCCCCCTATGGCTACACCTTC; cdr3_aa: CASSSDAISPYGYTF